This T cell receptor beta chain was found in a study of T cell responses to AZD1222 COVID-19 vaccine (dated by TCRdb to 2020 to 2022). Some background on the complete study: TCR sequencing was performed for 230 to 250 trial participants, of whom about 200 were given two doses of AZD1222 and around 26 were given two doses of MenACWY control vaccine. Trial participants were enrolled by age into 18-55, 56-69 and 70-plus year subgroups, with 148, 28 and 57 TCR-sequenced participants respectively. Overall study outcomes, separate from this receptor: The whole spike protein was spanned by vaccine-associated CD4 TCRs, and dominant responses were seen in regions 160-218 and 743-854. Conclusions about previously exposed vaccinees are limited, since just 5 to 7 AZD1222 recipients were seropositive for SARS-CoV-2 at baseline. Reportedly, close to half of the unique spike-specific TCRs recognized epitopes lying outside the regions that are mutated in the B.1.351 and B.1.1.7 variants. In the small 56-69-year group, the increase in depth fell short of significance, most likely because of low power. Because no samples from the day 14 peak response were available, repertoires could be characterized only after the peak T cell response. A significant rise in spike-specific TCR breadth and depth was observed after two AZD1222 doses relative to day 0 and relative to MenACWY recipients. Most participants were white British and females outnumbered males, and the authors suggested that clonal diversity may have been underestimated.

The CDR3 regions of human TCRbeta chains were analyzed by immunosequencing. The study's processing was this. TCRs in the repertoires were compared against a reference library of SARS-CoV-2-specific TCRs that had been generated with the MIRA antigen-specificity platform. Breadth was defined as the fraction of unique TCRs that were SARS-CoV-2-associated, and depth was defined as the fraction of total T cells that were SARS-CoV-2-associated. Using the MIRA data, each spike-specific TCR was mapped to the spike region that the TCR reacts to and placed in a CD4 or CD8 class. Log10-transformed breadth and depth values were compared by one-way ANOVA with Sidak's multiple comparisons tests. Here the immuneACCESS table is served through TCRdb, limited to in-frame sequences with V and J called. Missing clones are a known gap in these copies; in checked studies unresolved V genes cover under half, and the rest lacks a known reason. The D gene and trimming were derived from the DNA, and the V and J assignments and clone size from that table. Within this sample are approximately 200,000 clones, with around 94% of them counted one time only. The ten largest clonotypes hold about 1.5% of the sample.

The time point label, read with the paper, signifies: about 28 days (+/-7) after the second vaccine dose. The treatment or condition label corresponds to: meningococcal conjugate vaccine given as trial control. The vaccinee samples were drawn from two UK trials, COV001 and COV002, one of which was a single-blind randomized controlled phase 2/3 trial testing AZD1222 (ChAdOx1 nCoV-19) in healthy adults. For TCRbeta chain sequencing, PBMC samples were collected from trial participants at day 0 and at day 28 after the second dose. Deletion took 2 bases off V and 0 bases off J, with a span of 11 bases between the germline ends. Inclusive of the bounding cysteine and phenylalanine, the CDR3 is 16 residues long. CDR3 DNA is the only sequence kept; it has 48 bases, read in frame from the first base. CDR1 and CDR2 are read off the germline V gene (reference sequence) as MNHEY and SMNVEV. About this clone: The clone's antigen remains unknown. No base quality values were provided; no much bigger clone lies one nucleotide off.

The sequencing here drew on peripheral blood, taken 28 days after the second dose of the MenACWY control vaccine. The clonotype comes from an adult who received the MenACWY meningococcal vaccine as a control. This chain is built from TRBV27 and TRBJ2-1; matching of 5 bases hints at TRBD2 as the D gene. Here is the DNA: TGTGCCAGCAGTTTAAGCGGCTTAAGCTCCTACAATGAGCAGTTCTTC. Protein translation: CASSLSGLSSYNEQFF.